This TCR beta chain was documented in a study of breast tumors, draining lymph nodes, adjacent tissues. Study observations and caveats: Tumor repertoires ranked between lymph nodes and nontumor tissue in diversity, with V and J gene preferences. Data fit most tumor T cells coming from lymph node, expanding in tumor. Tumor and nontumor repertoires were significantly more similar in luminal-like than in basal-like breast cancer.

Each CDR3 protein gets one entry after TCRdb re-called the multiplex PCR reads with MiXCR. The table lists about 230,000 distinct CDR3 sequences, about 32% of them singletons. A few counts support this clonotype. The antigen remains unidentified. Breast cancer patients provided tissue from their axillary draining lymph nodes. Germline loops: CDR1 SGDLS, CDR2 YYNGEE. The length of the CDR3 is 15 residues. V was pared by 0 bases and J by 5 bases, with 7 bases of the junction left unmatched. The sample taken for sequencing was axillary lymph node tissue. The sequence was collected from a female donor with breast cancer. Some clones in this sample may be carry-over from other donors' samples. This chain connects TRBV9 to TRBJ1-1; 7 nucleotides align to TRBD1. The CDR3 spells CASSVAVGTVTEAFF. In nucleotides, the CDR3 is TGTGCCAGCAGCGTAGCGGTCGGGACAGTAACTGAAGCTTTCTTT. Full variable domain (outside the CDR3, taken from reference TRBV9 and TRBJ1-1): DSGVTQTPKHLITATGQRVTLRCSPRSGDLSVYWYQQSLDQGLQFLIQYYNGEERAKGNILERFSAQQFPDLHSELNLSSLELGDSALYFCASSVAVGTVTEAFFGQGTRLTVV.